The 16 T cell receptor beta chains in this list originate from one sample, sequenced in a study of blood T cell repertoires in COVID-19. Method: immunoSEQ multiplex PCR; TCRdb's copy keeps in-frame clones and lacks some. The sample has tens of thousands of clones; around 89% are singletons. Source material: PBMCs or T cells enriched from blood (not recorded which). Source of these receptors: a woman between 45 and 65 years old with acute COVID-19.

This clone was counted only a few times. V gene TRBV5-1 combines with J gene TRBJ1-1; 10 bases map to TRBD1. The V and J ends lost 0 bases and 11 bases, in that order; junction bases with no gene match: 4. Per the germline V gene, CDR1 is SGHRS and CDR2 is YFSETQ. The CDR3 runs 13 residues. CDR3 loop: CASSLGTGGSAFF. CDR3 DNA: TGCGCCAGCAGCTTGGGGACAGGGGGTTCGGCTTTCTTT.

CDR3 DNA: TGTGCCAGCAGCTCCGGGACAGGGGAATCTGTAGAGCAGTTCTTC. As protein: CASSSGTGESVEQFF. The chain links TRBV3-1 (or the pseudogene TRBV3-2) to TRBJ2-1; TRBD1 aligns across 10 bases. After removal of 5 bases from V and 10 bases from J, the junction contained 11 bases not matched to a gene. Germline assignment: CDR1 LGHDT and CDR2 YNNKEL (reference sequence). CDR3 size: 15 residues.

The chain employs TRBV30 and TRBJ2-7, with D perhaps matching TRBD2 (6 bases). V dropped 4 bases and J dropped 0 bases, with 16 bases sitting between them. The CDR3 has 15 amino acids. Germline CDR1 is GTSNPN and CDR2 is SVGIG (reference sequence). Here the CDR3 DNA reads TGTGCCTGGACCCCCCGCGGAGGGTACTCCTACGAGCAGTACTTC. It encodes CAWTPRGGYSYEQYF.

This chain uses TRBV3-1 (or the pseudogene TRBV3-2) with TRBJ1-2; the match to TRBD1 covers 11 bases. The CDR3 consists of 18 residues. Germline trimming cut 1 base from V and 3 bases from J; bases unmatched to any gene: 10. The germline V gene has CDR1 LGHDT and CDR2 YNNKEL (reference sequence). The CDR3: CASSQGHPGTGGDYGYTF. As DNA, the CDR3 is TGTGCCAGCAGCCAAGGCCACCCCGGGACAGGGGGTGACTATGGCTACACCTTC.

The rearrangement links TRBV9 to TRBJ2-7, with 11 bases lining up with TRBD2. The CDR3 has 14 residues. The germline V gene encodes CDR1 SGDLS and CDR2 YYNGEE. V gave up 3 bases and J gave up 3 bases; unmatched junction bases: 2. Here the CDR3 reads CASSAGTSGYEQYF. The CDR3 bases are TGTGCCAGCAGCGCTGGGACTAGCGGCTACGAGCAGTACTTC.

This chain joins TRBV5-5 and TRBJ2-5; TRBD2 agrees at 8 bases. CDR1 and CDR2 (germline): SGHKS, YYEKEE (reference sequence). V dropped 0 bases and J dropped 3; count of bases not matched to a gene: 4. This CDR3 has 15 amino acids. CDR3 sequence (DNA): TGTGCCAGCAGCTTGGTCGGGACTAGAGAAGAGACCCAGTACTTC. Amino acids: CASSLVGTREETQYF.

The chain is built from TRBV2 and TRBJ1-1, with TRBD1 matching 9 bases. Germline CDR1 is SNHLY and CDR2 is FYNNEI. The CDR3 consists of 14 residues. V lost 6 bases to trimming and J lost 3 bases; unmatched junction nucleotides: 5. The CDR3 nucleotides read TGTGCCAGCAGCCTAGACAGGGGGGACACTGAAGCTTTCTTT. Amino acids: CASSLDRGDTEAFF.

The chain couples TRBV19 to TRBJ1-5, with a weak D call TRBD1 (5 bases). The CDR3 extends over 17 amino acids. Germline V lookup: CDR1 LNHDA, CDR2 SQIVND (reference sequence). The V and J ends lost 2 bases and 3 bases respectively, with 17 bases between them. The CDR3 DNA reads TGTGCCAGTAGTATAAGGTACAGGCGCTATGACAATCAGCCCCAGCATTTT. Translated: CASSIRYRRYDNQPQHF. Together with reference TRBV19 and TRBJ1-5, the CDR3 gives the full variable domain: DGGITQSPKYLFRKEGQNVTLSCEQNLNHDAMYWYRQDPGQGLRLIYYSQIVNDFQKGDIAEGYSVSREKKESFPLTVTSAQKNPTAFYLCASSIRYRRYDNQPQHFGDGTRLSIL.

CDR3: CASSLSVSPSGRFSYNEQFF. CDR3 bases: TGTGCCAGCAGCTTGTCGGTCTCCCCCAGCGGGAGGTTTTCCTACAATGAGCAGTTCTTC. This chain connects TRBV5-4 to TRBJ2-1, with 9 bases aligning to TRBD2. The germline V gene has CDR1 SGHNT and CDR2 YYREEE (reference sequence). Trimming at V came to 1 base and at J to 1 base, leaving 15 bases not matched to a gene. The CDR3 spans 20 residues.

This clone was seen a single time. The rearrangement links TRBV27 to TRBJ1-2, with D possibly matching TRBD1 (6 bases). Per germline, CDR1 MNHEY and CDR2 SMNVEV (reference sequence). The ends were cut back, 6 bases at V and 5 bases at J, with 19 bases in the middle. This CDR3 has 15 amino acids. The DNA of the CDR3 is TGTGCCAGCAGACAGGGAACATTAGGCTATTATGGCTACACCTTC. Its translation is CASRQGTLGYYGYTF.

This CDR3 is CASSENRGINTEAFF. Written as DNA, the CDR3 is TGTGCCAGCAGTGAAAACAGGGGGATCAACACTGAAGCTTTCTTT. The rearrangement links TRBV6-1 to TRBJ1-1, with 8 bases that match TRBD1. The CDR3 consists of 15 residues. The germline V gene encodes CDR1 MNHNS and CDR2 SASEGT. J was trimmed by 2 bases and V by 2 bases; bases with no gene match: 4.

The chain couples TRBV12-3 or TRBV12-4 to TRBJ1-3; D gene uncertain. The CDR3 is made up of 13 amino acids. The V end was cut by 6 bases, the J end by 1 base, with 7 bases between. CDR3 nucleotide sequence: TGTGCCAGCAGCCACAATTCTGGAAACACCATATATTTT. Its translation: CASSHNSGNTIYF.

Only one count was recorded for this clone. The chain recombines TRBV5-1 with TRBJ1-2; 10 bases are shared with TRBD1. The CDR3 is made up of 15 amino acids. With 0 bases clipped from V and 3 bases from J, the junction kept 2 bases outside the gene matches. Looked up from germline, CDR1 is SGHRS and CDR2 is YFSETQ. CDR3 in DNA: TGCGCCAGCAGCTTGGCCGGACAGGGGGACTATGGCTACACCTTC. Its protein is CASSLAGQGDYGYTF.

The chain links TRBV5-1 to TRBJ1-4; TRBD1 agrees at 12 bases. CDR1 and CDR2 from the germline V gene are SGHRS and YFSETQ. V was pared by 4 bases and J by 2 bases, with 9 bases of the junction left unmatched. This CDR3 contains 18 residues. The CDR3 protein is CASSPQGQGAATNEKLFF. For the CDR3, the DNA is TGCGCCAGCAGCCCGCAGGGACAGGGGGCCGCGACTAATGAAAAACTGTTTTTT.

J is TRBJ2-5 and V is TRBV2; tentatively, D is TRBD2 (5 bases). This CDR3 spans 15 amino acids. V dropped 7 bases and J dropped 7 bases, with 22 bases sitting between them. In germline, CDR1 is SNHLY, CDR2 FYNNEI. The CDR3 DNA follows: TGTGCCAGCAATACACGGGCTAGCTTACCGGGGACCCAGTACTTC. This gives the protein CASNTRASLPGTQYF.

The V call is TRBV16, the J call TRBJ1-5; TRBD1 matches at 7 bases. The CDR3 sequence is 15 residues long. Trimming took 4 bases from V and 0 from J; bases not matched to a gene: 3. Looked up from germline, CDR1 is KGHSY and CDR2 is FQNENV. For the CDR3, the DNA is TGTGCCAGCAGCCTCGGGACAGTTAGCAATCAGCCCCAGCATTTT. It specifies CASSLGTVSNQPQHF.